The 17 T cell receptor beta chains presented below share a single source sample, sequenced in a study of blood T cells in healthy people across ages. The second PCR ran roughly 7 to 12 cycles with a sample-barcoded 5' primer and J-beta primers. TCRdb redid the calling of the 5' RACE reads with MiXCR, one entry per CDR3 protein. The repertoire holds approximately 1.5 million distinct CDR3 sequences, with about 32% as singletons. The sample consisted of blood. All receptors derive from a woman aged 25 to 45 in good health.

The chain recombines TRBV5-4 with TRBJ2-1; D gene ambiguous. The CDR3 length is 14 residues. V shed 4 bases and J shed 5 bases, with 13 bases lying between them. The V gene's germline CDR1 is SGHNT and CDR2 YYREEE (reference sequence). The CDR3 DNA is TGTGCCAGCAGCCCTCGGACCCCGAACAATGAGCAGTTCTTC. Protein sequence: CASSPRTPNNEQFF.

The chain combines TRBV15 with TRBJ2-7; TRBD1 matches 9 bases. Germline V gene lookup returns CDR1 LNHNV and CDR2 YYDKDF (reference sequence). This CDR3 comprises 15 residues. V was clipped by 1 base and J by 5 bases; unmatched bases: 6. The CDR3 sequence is CATSRGGGQGHEQYF. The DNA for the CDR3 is TGTGCCACCAGCAGAGGAGGGGGACAGGGACACGAGCAGTACTTC. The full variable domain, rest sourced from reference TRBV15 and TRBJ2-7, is DAMVIQNPRYQVTQFGKPVTLSCSQTLNHNVMYWYQQKSSQAPKLLFHYYDKDFNNEADTPDNFQSRRPNTSFCFLDIRSPGLGDTAMYLCATSRGGGQGHEQYFGPGTRLTVT.

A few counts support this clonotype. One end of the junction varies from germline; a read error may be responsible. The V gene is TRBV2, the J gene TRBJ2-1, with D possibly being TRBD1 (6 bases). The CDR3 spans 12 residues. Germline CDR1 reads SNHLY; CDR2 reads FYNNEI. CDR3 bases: TGTGCCAGCAGGGAAGGGGGTAATGAGCAGTTCTTC. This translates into CASREGGNEQFF.

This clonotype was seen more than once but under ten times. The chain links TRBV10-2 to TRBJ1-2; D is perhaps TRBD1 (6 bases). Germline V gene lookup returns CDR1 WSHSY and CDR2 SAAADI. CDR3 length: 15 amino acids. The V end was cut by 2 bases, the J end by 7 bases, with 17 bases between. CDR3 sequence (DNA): TGCGCCAGCAGTGAGCACCGGGGGGGGGCTGGTGGCTACACCTTC. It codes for CASSEHRGGAGGYTF.

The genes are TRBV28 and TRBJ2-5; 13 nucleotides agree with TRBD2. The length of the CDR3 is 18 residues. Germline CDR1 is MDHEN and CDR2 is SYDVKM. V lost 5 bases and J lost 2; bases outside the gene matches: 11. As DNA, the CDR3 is TGTGCCAGCAGTCAAACTAGCGGGAGGGGCGGGAAACAAGAGACCCAGTACTTC. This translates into CASSQTSGRGGKQETQYF.

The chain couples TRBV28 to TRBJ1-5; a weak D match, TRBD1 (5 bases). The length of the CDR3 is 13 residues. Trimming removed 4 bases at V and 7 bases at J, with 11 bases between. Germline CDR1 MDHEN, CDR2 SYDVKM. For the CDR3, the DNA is TGTGCCAGCAGTTCCCAGGGCTTCCAGCCCCAGCATTTT. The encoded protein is CASSSQGFQPQHF.

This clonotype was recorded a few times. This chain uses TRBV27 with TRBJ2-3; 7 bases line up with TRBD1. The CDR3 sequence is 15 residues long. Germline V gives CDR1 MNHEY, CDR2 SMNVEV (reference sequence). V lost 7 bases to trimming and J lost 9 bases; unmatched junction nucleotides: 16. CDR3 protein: CASNTGVDPPWTQYF. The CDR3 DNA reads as TGTGCCAGCAACACAGGGGTTGATCCCCCGTGGACGCAGTATTTT.

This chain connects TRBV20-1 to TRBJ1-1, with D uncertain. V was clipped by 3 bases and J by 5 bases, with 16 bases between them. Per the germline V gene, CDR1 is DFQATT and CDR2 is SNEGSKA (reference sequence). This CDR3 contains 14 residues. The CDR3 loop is CSARLGAPRTEAFF. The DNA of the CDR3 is TGCAGTGCTAGGCTTGGAGCCCCTCGGACTGAAGCTTTCTTT.

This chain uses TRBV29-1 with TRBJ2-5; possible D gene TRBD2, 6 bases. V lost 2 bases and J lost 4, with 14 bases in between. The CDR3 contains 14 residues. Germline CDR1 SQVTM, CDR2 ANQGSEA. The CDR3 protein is CSVEFGRRGETQYF. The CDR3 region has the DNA TGCAGCGTTGAATTTGGCAGGAGGGGAGAGACCCAGTACTTC.

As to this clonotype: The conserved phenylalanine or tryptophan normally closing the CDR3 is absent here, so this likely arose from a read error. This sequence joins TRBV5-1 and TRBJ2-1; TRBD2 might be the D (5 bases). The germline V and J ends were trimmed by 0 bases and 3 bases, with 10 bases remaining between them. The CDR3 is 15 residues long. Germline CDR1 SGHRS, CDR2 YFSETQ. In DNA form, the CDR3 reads TGCGCCAGCAGCTTGGAAGGACTGCTCTACAATGAGCAGTTCGTC. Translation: CASSLEGLLYNEQFV.

The CDR3 DNA follows: TGCAGTGCTAATAAGCGGGCAAACAATGAGCAGTTCTTC. Encoded protein: CSANKRANNEQFF. The rearrangement uses TRBV20-1 and TRBJ2-1; possibly TRBD2 for D (6 bases). The germline gives CDR1 DFQATT, CDR2 SNEGSKA (reference sequence). CDR3 length equals 13 residues. V gave up 4 bases and J gave up 5 bases, with 12 bases separating them.

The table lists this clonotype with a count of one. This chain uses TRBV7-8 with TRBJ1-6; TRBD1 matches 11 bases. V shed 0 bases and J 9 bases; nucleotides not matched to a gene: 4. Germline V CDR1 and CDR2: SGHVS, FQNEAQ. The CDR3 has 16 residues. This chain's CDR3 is CASSLAWDRGSSPLHF. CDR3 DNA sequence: TGTGCCAGCAGCTTAGCTTGGGACAGGGGGTCTTCACCCCTCCACTTT. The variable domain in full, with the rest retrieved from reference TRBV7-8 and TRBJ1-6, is GAGVSQSPRYKVAKRGQDVALRCDPISGHVSLFWYQQALGQGPEFLTYFQNEAQLDKSGLPSDRFFAERPEGSVSTLKIQRTQQEDSAVYLCASSLAWDRGSSPLHFGNGTRLTVT.

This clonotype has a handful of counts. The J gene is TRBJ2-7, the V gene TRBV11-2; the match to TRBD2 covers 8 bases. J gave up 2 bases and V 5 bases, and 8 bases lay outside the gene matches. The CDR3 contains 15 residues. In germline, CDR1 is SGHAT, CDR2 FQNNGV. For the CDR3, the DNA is TGTGCCAGCAGCCCAAGAGTAGCGGGGACCTACGAGCAGTACTTC. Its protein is CASSPRVAGTYEQYF.

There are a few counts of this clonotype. The CDR3 spells CASSIEWGARPTGRHF. CDR3 bases: TGTGCCAGTAGTATAGAATGGGGCGCTAGGCCCACTGGGAGGCATTTT. The chain recombines TRBV19 with TRBJ1-5, with D maybe TRBD1 (5 bases). Trimming stripped 0 bases from V and 15 bases from J, with 24 bases between. CDR1 and CDR2 (germline): LNHDA, SQIVND (reference sequence). CDR3 size: 16 residues. The full variable domain, in which reference TRBV19 and TRBJ1-5 provide the parts outside the CDR3, is DGGITQSPKYLFRKEGQNVTLSCEQNLNHDAMYWYRQDPGQGLRLIYYSQIVNDFQKGDIAEGYSVSREKKESFPLTVTSAQKNPTAFYLCASSIEWGARPTGRHFGDGTRLSIL.

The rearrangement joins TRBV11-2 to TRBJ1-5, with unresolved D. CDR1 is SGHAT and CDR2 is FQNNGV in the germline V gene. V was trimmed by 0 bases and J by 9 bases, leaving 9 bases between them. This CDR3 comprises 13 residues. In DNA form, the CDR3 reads TGTGCCAGCAGCTTAGATCCTCAGCCGCCCCAGCATTTT. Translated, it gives CASSLDPQPPQHF.

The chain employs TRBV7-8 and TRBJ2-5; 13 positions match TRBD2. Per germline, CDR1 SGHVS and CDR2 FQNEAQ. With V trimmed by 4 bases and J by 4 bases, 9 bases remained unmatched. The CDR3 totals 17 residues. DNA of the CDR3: TGTGCCAGCAGCTCTCGACTAGCGGGAGGTATTTTAGAGACCCAGTACTTC. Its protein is CASSSRLAGGILETQYF.

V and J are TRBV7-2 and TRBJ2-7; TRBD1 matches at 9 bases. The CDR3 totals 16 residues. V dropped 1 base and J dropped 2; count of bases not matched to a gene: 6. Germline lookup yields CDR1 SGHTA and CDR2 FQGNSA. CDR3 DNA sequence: TGTGCCAGCAGCTTAGGACCGGGACAGGGCCCCTACGAGCAGTACTTC. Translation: CASSLGPGQGPYEQYF.